This TCR beta chain was found in a study of cytomegalovirus exposure and HLA in healthy donors. Study-wide findings and caveats: Cytomegalovirus-associated TCR beta chains were listed, numbering under 200.

The assay was immunoSEQ multiplex PCR, and TCRdb's table has in-frame clones only and misses some. The table includes approximately 130,000 clones, about 90% detected once. As to this clone: Its antigen is not identified.

Donors were drawn from the approximately 120-subject validation cohort, separate from the approximately 670-subject first cohort. The material sequenced was PBMCs. This TCR came from a woman under 30 in good health and CMV-seronegative.

DNA for the CDR3: TGTGCCAGTGGGGACAGGGGGCTTAAATTTAACACTGAAGCTTTCTTT. Its translation is CASGDRGLKFNTEAFF. This chain links TRBV19 with TRBJ1-1, with 12 bases lining up with TRBD1. This CDR3 has 16 amino acids. The V and J ends lost 8 bases and 2 bases, in that order; junction bases with no gene match: 9. Germline V gene data show CDR1 as LNHDA and CDR2 as SQIVND (reference sequence).